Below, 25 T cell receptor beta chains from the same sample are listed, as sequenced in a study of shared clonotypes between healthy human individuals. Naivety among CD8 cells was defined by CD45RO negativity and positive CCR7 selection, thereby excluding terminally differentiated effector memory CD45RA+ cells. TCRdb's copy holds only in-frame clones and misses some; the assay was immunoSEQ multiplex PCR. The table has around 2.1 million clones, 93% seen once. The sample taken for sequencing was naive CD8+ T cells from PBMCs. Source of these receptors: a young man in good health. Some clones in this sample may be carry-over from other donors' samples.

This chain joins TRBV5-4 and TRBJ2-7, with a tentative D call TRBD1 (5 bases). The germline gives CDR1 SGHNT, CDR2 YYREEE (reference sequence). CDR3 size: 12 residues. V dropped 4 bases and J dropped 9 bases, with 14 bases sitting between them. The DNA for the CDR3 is TGTGCCAGCAGCCCTGACAGTTTTAGGCAGTACTTC. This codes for CASSPDSFRQYF.

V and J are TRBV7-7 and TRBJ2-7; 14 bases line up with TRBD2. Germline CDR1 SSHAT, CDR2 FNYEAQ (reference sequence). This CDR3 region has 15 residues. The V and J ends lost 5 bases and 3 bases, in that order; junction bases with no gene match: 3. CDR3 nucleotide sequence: TGTGCCAGCAGCCCGGGACTAGCGGGAGACTACGAGCAGTACTTC. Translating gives CASSPGLAGDYEQYF.

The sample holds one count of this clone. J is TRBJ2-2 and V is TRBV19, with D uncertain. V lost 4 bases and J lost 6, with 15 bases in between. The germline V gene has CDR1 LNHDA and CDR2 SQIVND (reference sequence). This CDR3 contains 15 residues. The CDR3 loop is CASSTTPKHAGELFF. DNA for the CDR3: TGTGCCAGTAGTACGACCCCGAAACACGCCGGGGAGCTGTTTTTT.

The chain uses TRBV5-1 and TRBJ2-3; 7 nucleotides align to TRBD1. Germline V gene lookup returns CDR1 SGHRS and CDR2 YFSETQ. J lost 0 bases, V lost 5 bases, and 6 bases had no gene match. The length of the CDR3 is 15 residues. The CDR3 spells CASRSGQYSTDTQYF. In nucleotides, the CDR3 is TGCGCCAGCAGGTCGGGACAGTATAGCACAGATACGCAGTATTTT. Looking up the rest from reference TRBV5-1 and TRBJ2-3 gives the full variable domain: KAGVTQTPRYLIKTRGQQVTLSCSPISGHRSVSWYQQTPGQGLQFLFEYFSETQRNKGNFPGRFSGRQFSNSRSEMNVSTLELGDSALYLCASRSGQYSTDTQYFGPGTRLTVL.

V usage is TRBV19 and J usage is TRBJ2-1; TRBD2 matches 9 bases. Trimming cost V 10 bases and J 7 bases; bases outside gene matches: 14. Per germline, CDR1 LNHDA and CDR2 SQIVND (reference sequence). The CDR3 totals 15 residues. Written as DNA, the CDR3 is TGTGCCACTTTATATCGGGCTAGCGGGAATAATGAGCAGTTCTTC. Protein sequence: CATLYRASGNNEQFF.

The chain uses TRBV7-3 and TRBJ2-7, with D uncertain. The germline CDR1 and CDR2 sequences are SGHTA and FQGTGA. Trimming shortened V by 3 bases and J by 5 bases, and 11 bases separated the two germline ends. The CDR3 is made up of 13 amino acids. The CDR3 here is CASSFDRGHEQYF. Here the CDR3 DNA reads TGTGCCAGCAGCTTCGACCGTGGCCACGAGCAGTACTTC.

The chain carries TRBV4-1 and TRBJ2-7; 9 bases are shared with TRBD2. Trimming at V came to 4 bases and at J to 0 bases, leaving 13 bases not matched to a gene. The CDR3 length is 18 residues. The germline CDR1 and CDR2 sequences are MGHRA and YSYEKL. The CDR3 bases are TGCGCCAGCAGCCGCCTAGCGGGGAGAGGGGGGAGCTCCTACGAGCAGTACTTC. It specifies CASSRLAGRGGSSYEQYF.

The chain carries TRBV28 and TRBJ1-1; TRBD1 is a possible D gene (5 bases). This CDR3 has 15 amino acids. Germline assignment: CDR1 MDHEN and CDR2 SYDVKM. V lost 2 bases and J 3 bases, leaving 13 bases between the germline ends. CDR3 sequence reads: CASSLVDSMDTEAFF. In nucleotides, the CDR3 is TGTGCCAGCAGTTTAGTCGACAGTATGGACACTGAAGCTTTCTTT.

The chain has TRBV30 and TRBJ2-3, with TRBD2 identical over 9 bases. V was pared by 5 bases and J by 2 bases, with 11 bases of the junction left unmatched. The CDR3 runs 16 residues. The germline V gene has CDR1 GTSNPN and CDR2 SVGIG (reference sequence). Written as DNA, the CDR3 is TGTGCCTGGGTCGATGGCGGGAGGGGCCCCACAGATACGCAGTATTTT. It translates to CAWVDGGRGPTDTQYF. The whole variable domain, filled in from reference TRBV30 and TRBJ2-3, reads SQTIHQWPATLVQPVGSPLSLECTVEGTSNPNLYWYRQAAGRGLQLLFYSVGIGQISSEVPQNLSASRPQDRQFILSSKKLLLSDSGFYLCAWVDGGRGPTDTQYFGPGTRLTVL.

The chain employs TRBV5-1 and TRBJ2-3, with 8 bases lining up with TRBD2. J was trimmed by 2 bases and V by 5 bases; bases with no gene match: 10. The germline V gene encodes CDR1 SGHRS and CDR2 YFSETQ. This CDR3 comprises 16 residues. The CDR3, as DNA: TGCGCCAGCAGACCCGGAACTAGCGGATACACAGATACGCAGTATTTT. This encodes CASRPGTSGYTDTQYF.

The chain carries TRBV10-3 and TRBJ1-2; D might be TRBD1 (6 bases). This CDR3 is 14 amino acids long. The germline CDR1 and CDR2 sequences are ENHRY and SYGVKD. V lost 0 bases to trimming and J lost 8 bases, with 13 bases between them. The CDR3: CAISESQGPAGYTF. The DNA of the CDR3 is TGTGCCATCAGTGAGTCGCAGGGGCCGGCAGGCTACACCTTC.

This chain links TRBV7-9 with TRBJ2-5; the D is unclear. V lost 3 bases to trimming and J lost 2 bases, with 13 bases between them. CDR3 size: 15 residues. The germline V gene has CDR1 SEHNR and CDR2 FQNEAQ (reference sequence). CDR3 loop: CASSLTRDSQETQYF. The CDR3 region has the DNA TGTGCCAGCAGCTTGACAAGAGACTCTCAAGAGACCCAGTACTTC.

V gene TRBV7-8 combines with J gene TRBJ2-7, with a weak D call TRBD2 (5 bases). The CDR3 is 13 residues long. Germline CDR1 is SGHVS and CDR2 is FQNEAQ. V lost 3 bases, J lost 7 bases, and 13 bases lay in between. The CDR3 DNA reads TGTGCCAGCAGCTTGTCTAGGACTGGGGAGCAGTACTTC. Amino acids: CASSLSRTGEQYF.

This CDR3 is CASNTLRDRGRGLASYEQYF. CDR3 DNA sequence: TGTGCCAGCAACACTCTCCGGGACAGGGGGCGGGGACTAGCGTCCTACGAGCAGTACTTC. V and J are TRBV28 and TRBJ2-7; 12 positions match TRBD1. The germline V gene encodes CDR1 MDHEN and CDR2 SYDVKM. This CDR3 region has 20 residues. J was trimmed by 1 base and V by 7 bases; bases with no gene match: 20.

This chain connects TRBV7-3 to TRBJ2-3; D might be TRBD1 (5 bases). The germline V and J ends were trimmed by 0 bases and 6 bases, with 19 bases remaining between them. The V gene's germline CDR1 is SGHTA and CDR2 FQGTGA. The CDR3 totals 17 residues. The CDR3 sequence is CASSLTGAPASTDTQYF. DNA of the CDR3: TGTGCCAGCAGCTTAACTGGGGCCCCGGCGAGTACGGATACGCAGTATTTT.

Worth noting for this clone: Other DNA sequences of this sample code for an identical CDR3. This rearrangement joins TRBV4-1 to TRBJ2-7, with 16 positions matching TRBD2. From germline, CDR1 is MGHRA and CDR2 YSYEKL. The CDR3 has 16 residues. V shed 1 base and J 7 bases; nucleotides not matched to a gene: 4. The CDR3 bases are TGCGCCAGCAGCCAAGCACCGGGACTAGCGGGAGGGGAGCAGTACTTC. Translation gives CASSQAPGLAGGEQYF.

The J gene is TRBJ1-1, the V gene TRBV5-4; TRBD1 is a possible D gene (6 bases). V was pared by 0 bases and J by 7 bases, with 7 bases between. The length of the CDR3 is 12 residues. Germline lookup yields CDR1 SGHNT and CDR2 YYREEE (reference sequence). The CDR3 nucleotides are TGTGCCAGCAGCTTGGGACAGGTTGAAGCTTTCTTT. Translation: CASSLGQVEAFF.

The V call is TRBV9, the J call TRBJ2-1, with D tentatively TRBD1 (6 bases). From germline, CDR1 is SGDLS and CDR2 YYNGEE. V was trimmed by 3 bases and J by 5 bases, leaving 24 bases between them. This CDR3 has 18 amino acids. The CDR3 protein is CASSADAQGGSLHNEQFF. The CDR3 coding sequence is TGTGCCAGCAGCGCTGATGCACAGGGCGGTAGCCTCCACAATGAGCAGTTCTTC.

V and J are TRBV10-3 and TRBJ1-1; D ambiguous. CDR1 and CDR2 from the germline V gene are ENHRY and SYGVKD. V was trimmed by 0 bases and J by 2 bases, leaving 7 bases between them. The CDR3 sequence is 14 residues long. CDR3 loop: CAISESPPNTEAFF. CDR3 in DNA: TGTGCCATCAGTGAGTCCCCGCCTAACACTGAAGCTTTCTTT.

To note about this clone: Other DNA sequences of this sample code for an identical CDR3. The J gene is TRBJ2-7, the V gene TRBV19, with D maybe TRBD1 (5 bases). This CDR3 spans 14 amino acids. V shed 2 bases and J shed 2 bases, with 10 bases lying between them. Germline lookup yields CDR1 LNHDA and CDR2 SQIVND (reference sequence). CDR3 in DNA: TGTGCCAGTAGTATAATTGCAGGGACCTACGAGCAGTACTTC. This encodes CASSIIAGTYEQYF.

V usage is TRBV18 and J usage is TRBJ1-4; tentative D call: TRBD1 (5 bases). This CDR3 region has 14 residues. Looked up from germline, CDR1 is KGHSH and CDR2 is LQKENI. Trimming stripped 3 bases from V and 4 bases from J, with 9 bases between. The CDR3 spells CASSPGPINEKLFF. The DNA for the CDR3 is TGTGCCAGCTCACCGGGACCGATTAATGAAAAACTGTTTTTT.

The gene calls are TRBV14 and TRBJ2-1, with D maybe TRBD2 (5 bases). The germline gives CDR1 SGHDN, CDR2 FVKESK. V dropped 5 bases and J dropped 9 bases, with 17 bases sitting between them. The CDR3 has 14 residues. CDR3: CASSNRVRVVEQFF. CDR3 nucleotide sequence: TGTGCCAGCAGCAATCGGGTGAGGGTGGTTGAGCAGTTCTTC. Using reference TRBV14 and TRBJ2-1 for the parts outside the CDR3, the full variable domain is EAGVTQFPSHSVIEKGQTVTLRCDPISGHDNLYWYRRVMGKEIKFLLHFVKESKQDESGMPNNRFLAERTGGTYSTLKVQPAELEDSGVYFCASSNRVRVVEQFFGPGTRLTVL.

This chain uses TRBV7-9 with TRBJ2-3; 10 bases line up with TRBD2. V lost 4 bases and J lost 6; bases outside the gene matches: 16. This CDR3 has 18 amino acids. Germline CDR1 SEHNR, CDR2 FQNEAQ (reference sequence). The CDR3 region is CASSSSGTSEVEWDTQYF. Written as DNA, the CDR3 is TGTGCCAGCAGCTCCTCCGGGACTAGCGAAGTCGAGTGGGATACGCAGTATTTT.

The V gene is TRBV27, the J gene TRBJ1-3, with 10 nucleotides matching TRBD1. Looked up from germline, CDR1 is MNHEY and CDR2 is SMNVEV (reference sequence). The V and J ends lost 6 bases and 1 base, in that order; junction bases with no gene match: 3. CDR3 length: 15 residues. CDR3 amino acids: CASRPGQGSGNTIYF. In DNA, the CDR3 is TGTGCCAGCAGGCCGGGACAGGGGTCTGGAAACACCATATATTTT.

The DNA of the CDR3 is TGTGCCAGCAGCTTTGGGGTTGGGAACACTGAAGCTTTCTTT. Translation: CASSFGVGNTEAFF. V and J are TRBV5-5 and TRBJ1-1; D is uncertain. There are 14 residues in the CDR3. Deletions cut 2 bases from V and 1 base from J, with 9 bases between. Germline V gene sequence: CDR1 SGHKS, CDR2 YYEKEE (reference sequence).